The source of this TCR beta chain is a study of T cells in Graves' hyperthyroidism and ophthalmopathy. It was RNA transcripts that yielded the amplified TCR beta CDR3 regions. Primed by the HTBI set, a first-round RT-PCR was run on the TCR CDR3. A single record per CDR3 protein comes from TCRdb applying MiXCR to the multiplex PCR reads. The data show about 300,000 distinct CDR3 sequences, roughly 15% seen once. This clonotype appeared many times. CDR3 length equals 14 residues. Germline assignment: CDR1 WSHSY and CDR2 SAAADI. V was clipped by 5 bases and J by 5 bases, with 13 bases between them. V and J are TRBV10-2 and TRBJ2-1, with D maybe TRBD1 (5 bases). Sequencing was carried out using blood. The receptor was isolated from a woman aged 40 to 49 with Graves' hyperthyroidism. The CDR3 protein is CASSQVQVNNEQFF. CDR3 DNA sequence: TGCGCCAGCAGTCAGGTACAGGTTAACAATGAGCAGTTCTTC.